This T cell receptor (beta chain) was sequenced during a study of T cell responses to AZD1222 COVID-19 vaccine. Profiled with immunoSEQ multiplex PCR; TCRdb holds only in-frame clones, not every one. The sample consists of 110,000 or so clones, approximately 90% of them appearing once. Trimming took 1 base from V and 3 from J, leaving 13 bases between them. Per germline, CDR1 SGHNT and CDR2 YENEEA. There are 15 residues in the CDR3. Study outcomes and limitations: The reported proportion of spike-specific TCRs targeting unmutated variant regions was nearly half. Spike-specific TCRs gained breadth and depth after people received two AZD1222 doses.

Both about-4-week and about-12-week second-dose recipients were combined. This clone was counted once. Antigen: not known. The chain couples TRBV11-3 to TRBJ2-7; no clear D gene. The material sequenced was peripheral blood, taken 28 days after the second AZD1222 dose. The TCR sequence derives from an adult who received the AZD1222 COVID-19 vaccine. This CDR3 reads CASSLGGDKDYEQYF. The CDR3 region has the DNA TGTGCCAGCAGCTTAGGGGGTGACAAGGACTACGAGCAGTACTTC.